Below, 18 T cell receptor beta chains from the same sample are listed, as sequenced in a study of T cell changes during pregnancy in multiple sclerosis. Clones were read by immunoSEQ multiplex PCR, and TCRdb kept only the in-frame ones, dropping some. The sample lists 36,000 or so clones; more than 70% were seen once. This specimen was CD4+ T cells from peripheral blood mononuclear cells, taken in the first trimester of pregnancy. The receptor source for this set is a female donor with multiple sclerosis, enrolled in a pregnancy study.

The chain carries TRBV19 and TRBJ1-6; 8 bases fit TRBD1. Trimming took 4 bases from V and 7 from J; bases not matched to a gene: 0. CDR1 and CDR2 (germline): LNHDA, SQIVND (reference sequence). The length of the CDR3 is 13 residues. CDR3 protein: CASSRQGNSPLHF. The CDR3 nucleotides read TGTGCCAGTAGTAGACAGGGGAATTCACCCCTCCACTTT.

The V call is TRBV5-4, the J call TRBJ2-6; possible D gene TRBD1, 6 bases. Trimming removed 4 bases at V and 0 bases at J, with 17 bases between. Germline lookup yields CDR1 SGHNT and CDR2 YYREEE (reference sequence). The CDR3 totals 18 residues. CDR3 DNA sequence: TGTGCCAGCAGCACCCCCACCGCAGGGGTCTCTGGGGCCAACGTCCTGACTTTC. Its translation: CASSTPTAGVSGANVLTF.

The sample holds one count of this clone. The V and J genes are TRBV10-3 and TRBJ1-1; D may be TRBD1 (6 bases). Trimming removed 6 bases from V and 8 bases from J, with 16 bases in between. Germline-derived CDR1 and CDR2 are ENHRY and SYGVKD. The length of the CDR3 is 13 residues. The CDR3 loop reads CAIRSTQGGEAFF. The CDR3 nucleotides read TGTGCCATCAGGTCCACACAGGGTGGAGAAGCTTTCTTT.

The chain recombines TRBV19 with TRBJ2-1, with 12 bases aligning to TRBD2. The V gene's germline CDR1 is LNHDA and CDR2 SQIVND (reference sequence). The CDR3 spans 16 residues. V lost 4 bases and J lost 5; bases outside the gene matches: 6. CDR3 sequence: CASSKGRTSGDNEQFF. The CDR3 region has the DNA TGTGCCAGTAGTAAGGGCCGGACTAGCGGGGACAATGAGCAGTTCTTC.

The chain is built from TRBV7-2 and TRBJ2-7; TRBD2 aligns across 7 bases. V lost 1 base, J lost 4 bases, and 7 bases stayed unmatched. The CDR3 sequence is 15 residues long. The germline CDR1 and CDR2 sequences are SGHTA and FQGNSA. DNA for the CDR3: TGTGCCAGCAGCTTAGTGGGAGGGGCCGATTACGAGCAGTACTTC. Translated: CASSLVGGADYEQYF.

This rearrangement joins TRBV6-5 to TRBJ2-7; D perhaps matches TRBD2 (5 bases). Per germline, CDR1 MNHEY and CDR2 SVGAGI. The V end was cut by 1 base, the J end by 3 bases, with 10 bases between. The CDR3 spans 14 residues. CDR3 loop: CASSYYGRGYEQYF. CDR3 DNA: TGTGCCAGCAGTTACTACGGACGGGGCTACGAGCAGTACTTC.

The chain links TRBV5-8 to TRBJ1-1, with D perhaps TRBD1 (5 bases). The CDR3 is 16 amino acids. Germline loops: CDR1 SGHTS, CDR2 YDEGEE. Trimming pared 4 bases from V and 0 bases from J, leaving 16 bases between. In DNA form, the CDR3 reads TGTGCCAGCAGCGTAGGGGCCGGGAGGATGAACACTGAAGCTTTCTTT. Its protein is CASSVGAGRMNTEAFF. Based on the CDR3 plus reference TRBV5-8 and TRBJ1-1, the full variable domain is EAGVTQSPTHLIKTRGQQATLRCSPISGHTSVYWYQQALGLGLQFLLWYDEGEERNRGNFPPRFSGRQFPNYSSELNVNALELEDSALYLCASSVGAGRMNTEAFFGQGTRLTVV.

This chain joins TRBV7-9 and TRBJ2-3; 8 nucleotides match TRBD2. The junction had 7 bases not matched to a gene; V was cut back by 3 bases and J by 5 bases. This CDR3 contains 15 residues. Per germline, CDR1 SEHNR and CDR2 FQNEAQ (reference sequence). As DNA, the CDR3 is TGTGCCAGCAGCTTCCGGGGGGGCGTGATAGATACGCAGTATTTT. This sequence encodes CASSFRGGVIDTQYF.

The chain uses TRBV28 and TRBJ1-1; D gene ambiguous. V dropped 3 bases and J dropped 4 bases, with 9 bases sitting between them. The V gene's germline CDR1 is MDHEN and CDR2 SYDVKM. This CDR3 is 13 amino acids long. CDR3 DNA sequence: TGTGCCAGCAGTTTTTACCGAGGCACTGAAGCTTTCTTT. The encoded protein is CASSFYRGTEAFF.

The chain couples TRBV6-5 to TRBJ1-2; TRBD1 is a possible D gene (6 bases). Trimming shortened V by 5 bases and J by 4 bases, and 17 bases separated the two germline ends. The CDR3 is made up of 15 amino acids. CDR1 and CDR2 from the germline V gene are MNHEY and SVGAGI. Here the CDR3 DNA reads TGTGCCAGCAGTCCCAGCGGGGGCGGGGGCTATGGCTACACCTTC. As protein: CASSPSGGGGYGYTF.

The gene calls are TRBV7-8 and TRBJ2-1, with 7 bases fitting TRBD2. CDR1 and CDR2 from the germline V gene are SGHVS and FQNEAQ. The CDR3 is 15 amino acids. Trimming took 3 bases from V and 5 from J; bases not matched to a gene: 7. The CDR3 DNA is TGTGCCAGCAGCTTGAGCGGGACCGTCAACAATGAGCAGTTCTTC. This sequence encodes CASSLSGTVNNEQFF.

This chain links TRBV5-6 with TRBJ1-4; no definite D call. CDR3 length: 13 residues. With 1 base removed from V and 5 bases from J, the gap between germline ends came to 6 bases. Germline V lookup: CDR1 SGHDT, CDR2 YYEEEE. The CDR3 sequence is CASSLQWNEKLFF. The CDR3, as DNA: TGTGCCAGCAGCTTGCAGTGGAATGAAAAACTGTTTTTT.

The chain couples TRBV6-5 to TRBJ1-2, with 7 bases that match TRBD1. This CDR3 region has 13 residues. Unmatched junction bases numbered 5, after V lost 6 bases and J lost 4 bases. Germline lookup yields CDR1 MNHEY and CDR2 SVGAGI. The CDR3: CASSPQGTYGYTF. Here the CDR3 DNA reads TGTGCCAGCAGCCCACAGGGGACCTATGGCTACACCTTC.

The J gene is TRBJ2-7, the V gene TRBV28; 12 nucleotides line up with TRBD1. CDR3 size: 15 residues. Trimming removed 6 bases from V and 4 bases from J; junction bases left unmatched: 7. Germline V gene data show CDR1 as MDHEN and CDR2 as SYDVKM. The CDR3 DNA reads as TGTGCCAGCAGCCCGGGACAGGGGGCGGGTTACGAGCAGTACTTC. Its translation: CASSPGQGAGYEQYF.

V usage is TRBV28 and J usage is TRBJ1-5; no definite D call. V lost 3 bases, J lost 1 base, and 10 bases lay in between. This CDR3 has 15 residues. Germline CDR1 and CDR2: MDHEN and SYDVKM. The chain's CDR3 is CASSLDGGSNQPQHF. CDR3 nucleotides: TGTGCCAGCAGTTTGGACGGAGGGAGCAATCAGCCCCAGCATTTT.

V and J are TRBV19 and TRBJ1-2; weak D call: TRBD1 (6 bases). V dropped 8 bases and J dropped 3 bases, with 13 bases sitting between them. CDR3 length: 13 amino acids. Germline V gene lookup returns CDR1 LNHDA and CDR2 SQIVND (reference sequence). DNA for the CDR3: TGTGCCAGTCATCCCAGGGGCGACTATGGCTACACCTTC. It is translated as CASHPRGDYGYTF.

V and J are TRBV10-3 and TRBJ1-1; D gene uncertain. The CDR3 has 15 amino acids. V lost 0 bases to trimming and J lost 4 bases, with 12 bases between them. CDR1 is ENHRY and CDR2 is SYGVKD in the germline V gene. DNA of the CDR3: TGTGCCATCAGTGAGTCCCGTTTATCCAGCACTGAAGCTTTCTTT. It yields the protein CAISESRLSSTEAFF.

To note about this clone: Additional DNA sequences in this sample encode the identical CDR3. The V and J genes are TRBV6-5 and TRBJ2-7, with 8 nucleotides matching TRBD1. This CDR3 spans 13 amino acids. V lost 6 bases, J lost 3 bases, and 4 bases stayed unmatched. Germline values: CDR1 MNHEY, CDR2 SVGAGI. The chain's CDR3 is CASSRQGSYEQYF. CDR3 bases: TGTGCCAGCAGCCGACAGGGGAGCTACGAGCAGTACTTC.